A selection of T cell receptor beta chains follows, all from one sample in a study of blood T cell repertoires in COVID-19. Generated by immunoSEQ multiplex PCR, the TCRdb table keeps only in-frame clones and is missing some. The sample lists 300,000 to 400,000 clones, over 75% occurring once. Sequencing input: PBMCs or T cells enriched from blood (not recorded which). These receptor sequences come from a woman in her 30s with acute COVID-19. CDR3s include the opening cysteine and the closing phenylalanine or tryptophan. Fields, in order: CDR3 length, J gene, clone size, V gene, D gene, CDR3 DNA, CDR3 protein. D genes are given only for firm matches. Size is stated for part of the rows, as once, few or many counts, or as a class when the clone is expanded.

cdr3_length: 15
j_call: TRBJ2-7
clone_size: .
v_call: TRBV11-1
d_call: TRBD2
cdr3_nt: TGTGCCAGCAGCTCCTCCCTAGCGGAATCCTACGAGCAGTACTTC
cdr3_aa: CASSSSLAESYEQYF

cdr3_length: 13
j_call: TRBJ1-2
clone_size: .
v_call: TRBV6-5
d_call: TRBD1
cdr3_nt: TGTGCCAGCAGCGACAGGGTCAACTATGGCTACACCTTC
cdr3_aa: CASSDRVNYGYTF

cdr3_length: 16
j_call: TRBJ1-6
clone_size: .
v_call: TRBV19
d_call: TRBD1
cdr3_nt: TGTGCCAGTAGCACCATAGCCGGGACAGGGAATTCACCCCTCCACTTT
cdr3_aa: CASSTIAGTGNSPLHF

cdr3_length: 13
j_call: TRBJ2-3
clone_size: .
v_call: TRBV27
d_call: .
cdr3_nt: TGTGCCAGCAGTCCCAGGGGCGTCGATACGCAGTATTTT
cdr3_aa: CASSPRGVDTQYF

cdr3_length: 12
j_call: TRBJ2-7
clone_size: .
v_call: TRBV15
d_call: .
cdr3_nt: TGTGCCACCAGCAGAGATACGACGGGGCAGTACTTC
cdr3_aa: CATSRDTTGQYF

cdr3_length: 15
j_call: TRBJ2-3
clone_size: .
v_call: TRBV7-9
d_call: .
cdr3_nt: TGTGCCAGCAGCTTAGCGCACGAGCGAGCCCATACGCAGTATTTT
cdr3_aa: CASSLAHERAHTQYF

cdr3_length: 24
j_call: TRBJ2-1
clone_size: .
v_call: TRBV28
d_call: TRBD2
cdr3_nt: TGTGCCAGCAGTTTAAGGCGCAAATCTTTCGGGACTAGCGGGGGGCCTTACTCCTACAATGAGCAGTTCTTC
cdr3_aa: CASSLRRKSFGTSGGPYSYNEQFF

cdr3_length: 16
j_call: TRBJ2-7
clone_size: .
v_call: TRBV5-1
d_call: TRBD1
cdr3_nt: TGCGCCAGCAGCTTGGGGGGACAGGGATCCCCCTACGAGCAGTACTTC
cdr3_aa: CASSLGGQGSPYEQYF

cdr3_length: 16
j_call: TRBJ1-2
clone_size: .
v_call: TRBV7-9
d_call: TRBD1
cdr3_nt: TGTGCCAGCAGCTTATTCCCGGTACAGGGGGCGCTTGGCTACACCTTC
cdr3_aa: CASSLFPVQGALGYTF

cdr3_length: 14
j_call: TRBJ2-2
clone_size: .
v_call: TRBV9
d_call: TRBD2
cdr3_nt: TGTGCCAGCAGCGTGACTAGCGGGGGCGGGGAGCTGTTTTTT
cdr3_aa: CASSVTSGGGELFF

cdr3_length: 15
j_call: TRBJ1-1
clone_size: .
v_call: TRBV5-1
d_call: .
cdr3_nt: TGCGCCAGCAGCTTAGACAGCCAACCGAACACTGAAGCTTTCTTT
cdr3_aa: CASSLDSQPNTEAFF

cdr3_length: 14
j_call: TRBJ2-2
clone_size: .
v_call: TRBV29-1
d_call: TRBD1
cdr3_nt: TGCAGCGTTGTAGTAGGGGGCTACACCGGGGAGCTGTTTTTT
cdr3_aa: CSVVVGGYTGELFF

cdr3_length: 14
j_call: TRBJ1-4
clone_size: .
v_call: TRBV9
d_call: TRBD1
cdr3_nt: TGTGCCAGCAGCCAAACAGGGGGCGATGAAAAACTGTTTTTT
cdr3_aa: CASSQTGGDEKLFF

cdr3_length: 14
j_call: TRBJ1-6
clone_size: .
v_call: TRBV2
d_call: .
cdr3_nt: TGTGCCAGCAACGGCCAGGGAAATAATTCACCCCTCCACTTT
cdr3_aa: CASNGQGNNSPLHF

cdr3_length: 16
j_call: TRBJ1-1
clone_size: once
v_call: TRBV6-6
d_call: TRBD1
cdr3_nt: TGTGCCAGCAGTCGACTTACAGGGGTAGACGGCACTGAAGCTTTCTTT
cdr3_aa: CASSRLTGVDGTEAFF

cdr3_length: 14
j_call: TRBJ1-2
clone_size: .
v_call: TRBV6-1
d_call: .
cdr3_nt: TGTGCCAGCAGTGAAGTACAGACAGTCTATGGCTACACCTTC
cdr3_aa: CASSEVQTVYGYTF

cdr3_length: 13
j_call: TRBJ1-1
clone_size: .
v_call: TRBV10-1
d_call: .
cdr3_nt: TGCGCCAGCAGTCTGGTGGTTCAGGGTGAAGCTTTCTTT
cdr3_aa: CASSLVVQGEAFF

cdr3_length: 16
j_call: TRBJ1-6
clone_size: .
v_call: TRBV5-6
d_call: TRBD1
cdr3_nt: TGTGCCAGCAGCTTGGACAGGGGAATTGGGAATTCACCCCTCCACTTT
cdr3_aa: CASSLDRGIGNSPLHF

cdr3_length: 16
j_call: TRBJ2-3
clone_size: .
v_call: TRBV18
d_call: TRBD2
cdr3_nt: TGTGCCAGCTCGGAGAATAGCGGGGGGGCCATGGATACGCAGTATTTT
cdr3_aa: CASSENSGGAMDTQYF

cdr3_length: 16
j_call: TRBJ2-7
clone_size: .
v_call: TRBV4-1
d_call: .
cdr3_nt: TGCGCCAGCAGCCAAGAGACGACTACCCGAGGTCACGAGCAGTACTTC
cdr3_aa: CASSQETTTRGHEQYF

cdr3_length: 14
j_call: TRBJ1-1
clone_size: .
v_call: TRBV19
d_call: .
cdr3_nt: TGTGCCAGTAGTCTATACGGATCGGGGACTGAAGCTTTCTTT
cdr3_aa: CASSLYGSGTEAFF

cdr3_length: 13
j_call: TRBJ2-7
clone_size: .
v_call: TRBV30
d_call: .
cdr3_nt: TGTGCCTGGAGTGTACAGGATCTAAGGGAGCAGTACTTC
cdr3_aa: CAWSVQDLREQYF

cdr3_length: 12
j_call: TRBJ1-1
clone_size: .
v_call: TRBV6-2/TRBV6-3
d_call: .
cdr3_nt: TGTGCCAGCAGTAGGGGGGGCACTGAAGCTTTCTTT
cdr3_aa: CASSRGGTEAFF

cdr3_length: 15
j_call: TRBJ1-5
clone_size: .
v_call: TRBV19
d_call: .
cdr3_nt: TGTGCCAGTAGTATAGTAGGGGACACGGGTCAGCCCCAGCATTTT
cdr3_aa: CASSIVGDTGQPQHF

cdr3_length: 16
j_call: TRBJ2-2
clone_size: .
v_call: TRBV19
d_call: .
cdr3_nt: TGTGCCAGTAGTATAGTTGAGGAGATGAACACCGGGGAGCTGTTTTTT
cdr3_aa: CASSIVEEMNTGELFF

cdr3_length: 15
j_call: TRBJ1-4
clone_size: .
v_call: TRBV7-9
d_call: .
cdr3_nt: TGTGCCAGCAGCTCGGCACTGGGGCCGTTGGGAAAACTGTTTTTT
cdr3_aa: CASSSALGPLGKLFF

cdr3_length: 14
j_call: TRBJ2-7
clone_size: .
v_call: TRBV6-5
d_call: .
cdr3_nt: TGTGCCAGCAACGTAGCCGGTGGGTCCTACGAGCAGTACTTC
cdr3_aa: CASNVAGGSYEQYF

cdr3_length: 16
j_call: TRBJ1-1
clone_size: once
v_call: TRBV2
d_call: .
cdr3_nt: TGTGCCAGCAGTGAATATGGGCAGGGGACTAAGACTGAAGCTTTCTTT
cdr3_aa: CASSEYGQGTKTEAFF

cdr3_length: 11
j_call: TRBJ2-1
clone_size: .
v_call: TRBV5-1
d_call: .
cdr3_nt: TGCGCCAGCGGGCTTTACAATGAGCAGTTCTTC
cdr3_aa: CASGLYNEQFF

cdr3_length: 13
j_call: TRBJ2-7
clone_size: .
v_call: TRBV27
d_call: .
cdr3_nt: TGTGCCAGCTGTCCCACAGGGTCCTACGAGCAGTACTTC
cdr3_aa: CASCPTGSYEQYF

cdr3_length: 14
j_call: TRBJ1-1
clone_size: .
v_call: TRBV18
d_call: TRBD1
cdr3_nt: TGTGCCAGCTCAGCGGACAGGTTGAACACTGAAGCTTTCTTT
cdr3_aa: CASSADRLNTEAFF

cdr3_length: 14
j_call: TRBJ2-7
clone_size: .
v_call: TRBV27
d_call: .
cdr3_nt: TGTGCCAGCAGTCCCCGGAGTGGAGCCTACGAGCAGTACTTC
cdr3_aa: CASSPRSGAYEQYF

cdr3_length: 13
j_call: TRBJ2-5
clone_size: once
v_call: TRBV7-2
d_call: TRBD1
cdr3_nt: TGTGCCAGCAGACGGACAGGGGAAGAGACCCAGTACTTC
cdr3_aa: CASRRTGEETQYF

cdr3_length: 15
j_call: TRBJ2-7
clone_size: .
v_call: TRBV5-1
d_call: .
cdr3_nt: TGCGCCAGCACGGAATGGACGGGGTTCTCCTACGAGCAGTACTTC
cdr3_aa: CASTEWTGFSYEQYF

cdr3_length: 13
j_call: TRBJ1-2
clone_size: .
v_call: TRBV2
d_call: .
cdr3_nt: TGTGCCAGCAGTCCGGACAGTTCTAATGGCTACACCTTC
cdr3_aa: CASSPDSSNGYTF

cdr3_length: 13
j_call: TRBJ2-7
clone_size: .
v_call: TRBV19
d_call: .
cdr3_nt: TGTGCCAGTAAAAAAACAGGGATGAACGAGCAGTACTTC
cdr3_aa: CASKKTGMNEQYF

cdr3_length: 15
j_call: TRBJ1-6
clone_size: .
v_call: TRBV5-1
d_call: .
cdr3_nt: TGCGCCAGCAGCTTGGGGGGGGACTATAATTCACCCCTCCACTTT
cdr3_aa: CASSLGGDYNSPLHF